In this sample, the clone carrying this T cell receptor (beta chain) turned up a few times. Its specificity is not known. This sample was included in a study of cytomegalovirus exposure and HLA in healthy donors. Both 60 Vbeta primers and 13 Jbeta primers went into the PCR. TCRdb keeps only in-frame clones here, not all; method: immunoSEQ multiplex PCR. The sample records 150,000 to 200,000 clones, approximately 67% being singletons. Findings and caveats of the study: A missense DCLRE1C variant was associated with V- and J-gene trimming of TCR beta chains in a later analysis, and an independent cohort replicated the association. Later on, an analysis found that several of the most significant clusters appeared to be linked to common viral pathogens, which included parvovirus B19. Across donors, most TCRs were seen rarely, yet some public ones were widespread.

The specimen was PBMCs. The sequence was collected from a woman aged 18-30 years in good health and CMV-seropositive.

CDR3 in DNA: TGTGCCATCAGGACCCTAGGTCTCCACAATGAGCAGTTCTTC. Translation: CAIRTLGLHNEQFF. V is TRBV10-3 and J is TRBJ2-1; D unclear. CDR1 and CDR2 (germline): ENHRY, SYGVKD. This CDR3 is built from 14 residues. V gave up 6 bases and J gave up 5 bases, with 14 bases separating them.